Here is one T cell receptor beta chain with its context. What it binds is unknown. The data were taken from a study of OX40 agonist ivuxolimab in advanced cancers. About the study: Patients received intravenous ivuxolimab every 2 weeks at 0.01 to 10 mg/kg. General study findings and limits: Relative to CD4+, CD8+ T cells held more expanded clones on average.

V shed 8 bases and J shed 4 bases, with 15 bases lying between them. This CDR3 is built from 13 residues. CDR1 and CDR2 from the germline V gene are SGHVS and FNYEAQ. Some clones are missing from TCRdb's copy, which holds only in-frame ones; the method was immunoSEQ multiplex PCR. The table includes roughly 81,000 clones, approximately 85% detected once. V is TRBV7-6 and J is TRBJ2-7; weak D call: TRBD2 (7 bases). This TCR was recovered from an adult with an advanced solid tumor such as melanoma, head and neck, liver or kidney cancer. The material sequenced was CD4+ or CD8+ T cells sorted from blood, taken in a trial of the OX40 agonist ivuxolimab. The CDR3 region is CASRGGVGYEQYF. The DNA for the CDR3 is TGTGCCAGCCGAGGGGGGGTTGGATACGAGCAGTACTTC.